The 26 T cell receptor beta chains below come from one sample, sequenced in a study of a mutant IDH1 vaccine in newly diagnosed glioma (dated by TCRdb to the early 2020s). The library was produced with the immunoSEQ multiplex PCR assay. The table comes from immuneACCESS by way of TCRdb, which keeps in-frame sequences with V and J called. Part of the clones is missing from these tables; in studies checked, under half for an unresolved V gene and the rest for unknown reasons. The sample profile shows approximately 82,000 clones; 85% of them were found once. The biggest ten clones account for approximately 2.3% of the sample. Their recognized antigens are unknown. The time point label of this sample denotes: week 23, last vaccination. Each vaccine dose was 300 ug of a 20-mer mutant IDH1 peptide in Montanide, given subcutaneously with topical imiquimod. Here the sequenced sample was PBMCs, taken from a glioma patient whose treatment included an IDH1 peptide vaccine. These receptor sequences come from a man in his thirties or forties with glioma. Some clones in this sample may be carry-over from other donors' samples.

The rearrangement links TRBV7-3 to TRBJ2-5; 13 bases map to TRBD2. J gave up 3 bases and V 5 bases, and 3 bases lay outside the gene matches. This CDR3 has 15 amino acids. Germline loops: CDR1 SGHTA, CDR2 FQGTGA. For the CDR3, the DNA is TGTGCCAGCAGCCGCGGACTAGCGGGAGAAGAGACCCAGTACTTC. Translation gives CASSRGLAGEETQYF.

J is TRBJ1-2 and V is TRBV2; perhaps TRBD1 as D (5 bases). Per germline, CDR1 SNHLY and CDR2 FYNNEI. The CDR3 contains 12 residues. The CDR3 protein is CAGGFANYGYTF. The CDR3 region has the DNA TGTGCTGGGGGGTTTGCTAACTATGGCTACACCTTC. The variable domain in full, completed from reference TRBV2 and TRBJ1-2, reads EPEVTQTPSHQVTQMGQEVILRCVPISNHLYFYWYRQILGQKVEFLVSFYNNEISEKSEIFDDQFSVERPDGSNFTLKIRSTKLEDSAMYFCAGGFANYGYTFGSGTRLTVV.

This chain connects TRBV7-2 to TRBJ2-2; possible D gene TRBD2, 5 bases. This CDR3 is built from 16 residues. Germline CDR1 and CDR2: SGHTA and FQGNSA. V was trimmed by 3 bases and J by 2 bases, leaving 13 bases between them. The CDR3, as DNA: TGTGCCAGCAGCTTCGCGGGCCCCCCTAACACCGGGGAGCTGTTTTTT. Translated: CASSFAGPPNTGELFF.

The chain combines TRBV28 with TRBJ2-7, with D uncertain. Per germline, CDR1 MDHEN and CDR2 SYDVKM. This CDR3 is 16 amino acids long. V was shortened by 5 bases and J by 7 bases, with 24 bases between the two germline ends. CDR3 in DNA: TGTGCCAGCAGTGAATTGACCTACGACCCTTTAGGAGAGCAGTACTTC. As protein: CASSELTYDPLGEQYF.

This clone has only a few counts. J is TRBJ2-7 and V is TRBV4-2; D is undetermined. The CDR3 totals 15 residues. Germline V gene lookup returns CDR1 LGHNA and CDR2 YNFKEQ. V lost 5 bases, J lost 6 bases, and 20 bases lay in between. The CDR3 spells CASSVGLGMGSEQYF. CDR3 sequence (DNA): TGTGCCAGCAGCGTCGGTCTGGGAATGGGCAGCGAGCAGTACTTC.

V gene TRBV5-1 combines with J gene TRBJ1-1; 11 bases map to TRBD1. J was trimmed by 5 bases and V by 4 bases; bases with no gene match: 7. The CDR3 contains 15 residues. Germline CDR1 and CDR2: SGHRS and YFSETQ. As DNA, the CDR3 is TGCGCCAGCAGCCACCCGGGACAGGGGGAAACTGAAGCTTTCTTT. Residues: CASSHPGQGETEAFF.

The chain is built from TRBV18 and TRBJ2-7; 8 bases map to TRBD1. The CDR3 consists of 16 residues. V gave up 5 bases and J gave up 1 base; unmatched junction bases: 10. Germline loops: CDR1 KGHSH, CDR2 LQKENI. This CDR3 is CASSSGTGLRSYEQYF. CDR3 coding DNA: TGTGCCAGCTCATCCGGGACAGGCCTCAGATCCTACGAGCAGTACTTC.

CDR3 bases: TGTGCCAGTAGCCCCGGACAGGGGGCCTACACCATATATTTT. It yields the protein CASSPGQGAYTIYF. V and J are TRBV19 and TRBJ1-3; 11 bases map to TRBD1. Germline assignment: CDR1 LNHDA and CDR2 SQIVND (reference sequence). The CDR3 runs 14 residues. J lost 8 bases, V lost 6 bases, and 6 bases had no gene match.

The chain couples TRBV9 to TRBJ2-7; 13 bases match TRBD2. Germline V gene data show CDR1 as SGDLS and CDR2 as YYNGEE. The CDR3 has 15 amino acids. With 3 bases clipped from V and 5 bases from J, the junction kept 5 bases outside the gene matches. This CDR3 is CASSAGLAGVHEQYF. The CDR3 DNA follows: TGTGCCAGCAGCGCCGGACTAGCGGGAGTACACGAGCAGTACTTC.

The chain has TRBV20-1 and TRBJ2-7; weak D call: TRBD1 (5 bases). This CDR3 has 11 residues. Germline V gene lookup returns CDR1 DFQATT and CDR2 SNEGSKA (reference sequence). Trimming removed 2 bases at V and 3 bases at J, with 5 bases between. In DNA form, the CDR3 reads TGCAGTGCTAGAAGGGGCTACGAGCAGTACTTC. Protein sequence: CSARRGYEQYF.

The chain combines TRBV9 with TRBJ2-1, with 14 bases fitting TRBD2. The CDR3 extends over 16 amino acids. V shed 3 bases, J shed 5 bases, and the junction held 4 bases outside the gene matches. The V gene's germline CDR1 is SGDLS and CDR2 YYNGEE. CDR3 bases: TGTGCCAGCAGCGGGGGACTAGCGGGAGTCAACAATGAGCAGTTCTTC. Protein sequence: CASSGGLAGVNNEQFF.

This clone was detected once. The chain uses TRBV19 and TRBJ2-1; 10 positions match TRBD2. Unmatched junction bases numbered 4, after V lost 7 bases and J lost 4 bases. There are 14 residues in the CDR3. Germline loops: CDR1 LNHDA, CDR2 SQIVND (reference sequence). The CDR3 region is CASKSGGVYNEQFF. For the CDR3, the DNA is TGTGCCAGTAAGAGCGGGGGGGTTTACAATGAGCAGTTCTTC.

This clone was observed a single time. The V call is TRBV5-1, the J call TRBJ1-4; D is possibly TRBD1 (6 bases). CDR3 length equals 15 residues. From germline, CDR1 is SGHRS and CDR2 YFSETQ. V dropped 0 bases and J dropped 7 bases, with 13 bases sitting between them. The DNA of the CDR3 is TGCGCCAGCAGCTTGGGGCAGGGGTGGAGTGAAAAACTGTTTTTT. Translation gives CASSLGQGWSEKLFF.

The CDR3, as DNA: TGTGCCTGGAGTGTACAGGGGCAGCCGTTCTTC. Its protein product is CAWSVQGQPFF. V is TRBV30 and J is TRBJ2-1; 7 bases line up with TRBD1. The CDR3 spans 11 residues. Per the germline V gene, CDR1 is GTSNPN and CDR2 is SVGIG (reference sequence). Losses at the gene ends were 0 bases for V and 15 bases for J; bases not matched to a gene: 5.

The CDR3 is CASSALQGRGYGYTF. DNA for the CDR3: TGTGCCAGCAGCGCACTACAGGGGCGAGGCTATGGCTACACCTTC. The rearrangement joins TRBV9 to TRBJ1-2, with TRBD1 matching 7 bases. The CDR3 is made up of 15 amino acids. Losses at the gene ends were 3 bases for V and 4 bases for J; bases not matched to a gene: 9. Germline assignment: CDR1 SGDLS and CDR2 YYNGEE.

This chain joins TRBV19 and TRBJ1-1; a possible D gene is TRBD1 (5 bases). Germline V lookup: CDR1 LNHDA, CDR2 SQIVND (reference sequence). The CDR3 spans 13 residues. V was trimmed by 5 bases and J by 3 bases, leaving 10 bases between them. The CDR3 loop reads CASSFDSYTEAFF. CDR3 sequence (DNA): TGTGCCAGTAGTTTCGACAGCTACACTGAAGCTTTCTTT.

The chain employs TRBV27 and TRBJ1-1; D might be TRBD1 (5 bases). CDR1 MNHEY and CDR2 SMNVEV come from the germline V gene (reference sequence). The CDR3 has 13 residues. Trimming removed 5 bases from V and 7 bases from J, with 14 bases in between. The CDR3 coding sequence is TGTGCCAGCAGTCTGACAGTTTTCGGTGAAGCTTTCTTT. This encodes CASSLTVFGEAFF.

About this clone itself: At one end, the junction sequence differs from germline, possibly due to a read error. CDR3 amino acids: CSAYTGSGAEAFF. CDR3 in DNA: TGCAGCGCCTACACAGGGTCTGGGGCTGAGGCTTTCTTT. The chain carries TRBV29-1 and TRBJ1-1; possible D gene TRBD1, 6 bases. Germline assignment: CDR1 SQVTM and CDR2 ANQGSEA. The CDR3 totals 13 residues.

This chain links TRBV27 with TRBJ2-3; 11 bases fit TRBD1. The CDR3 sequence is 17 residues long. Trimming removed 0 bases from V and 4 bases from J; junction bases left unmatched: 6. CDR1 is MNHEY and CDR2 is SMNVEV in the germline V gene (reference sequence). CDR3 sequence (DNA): TGTGCCAGCAGTTTATCAGGGACAGGGGGAAGGGCAGATACGCAGTATTTT. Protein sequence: CASSLSGTGGRADTQYF.

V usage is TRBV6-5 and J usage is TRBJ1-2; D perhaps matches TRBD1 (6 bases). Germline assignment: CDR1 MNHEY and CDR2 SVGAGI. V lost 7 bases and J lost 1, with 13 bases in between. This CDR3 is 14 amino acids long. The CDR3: CASTQGRINYGYTF. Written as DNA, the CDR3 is TGTGCCAGCACCCAGGGGAGAATTAACTATGGCTACACCTTC.

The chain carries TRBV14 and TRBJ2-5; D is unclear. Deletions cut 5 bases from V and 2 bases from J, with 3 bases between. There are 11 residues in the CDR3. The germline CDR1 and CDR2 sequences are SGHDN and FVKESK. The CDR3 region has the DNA TGTGCCAGCAGCGCGCAAGAGACCCAGTACTTC. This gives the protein CASSAQETQYF.

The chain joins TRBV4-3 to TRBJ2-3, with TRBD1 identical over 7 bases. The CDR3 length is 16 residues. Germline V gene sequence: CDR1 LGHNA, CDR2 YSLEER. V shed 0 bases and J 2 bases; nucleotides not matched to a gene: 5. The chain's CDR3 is CASSQDFRGFTDTQYF. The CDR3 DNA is TGCGCCAGCAGCCAAGATTTCAGGGGGTTCACAGATACGCAGTATTTT.

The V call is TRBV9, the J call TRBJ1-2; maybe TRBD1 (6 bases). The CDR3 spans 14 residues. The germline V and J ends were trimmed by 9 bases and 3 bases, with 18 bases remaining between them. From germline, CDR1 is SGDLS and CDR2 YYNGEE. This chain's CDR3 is CATQPPWTDYGYTF. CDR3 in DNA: TGTGCCACCCAGCCGCCGTGGACAGACTATGGCTACACCTTC.

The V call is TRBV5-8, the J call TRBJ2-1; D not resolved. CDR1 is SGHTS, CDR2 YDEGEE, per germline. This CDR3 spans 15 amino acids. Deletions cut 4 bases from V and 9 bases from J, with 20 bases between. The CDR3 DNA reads TGTGCCAGCAGCCCCACCTACTCGGCTAGAACTGAGCAGTTCTTC. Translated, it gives CASSPTYSARTEQFF.

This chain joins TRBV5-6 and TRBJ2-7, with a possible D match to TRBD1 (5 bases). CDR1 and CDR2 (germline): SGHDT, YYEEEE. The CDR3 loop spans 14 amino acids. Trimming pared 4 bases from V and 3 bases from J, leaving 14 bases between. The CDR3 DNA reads TGTGCCAGCAGCCCTTCCCCAGGGCTCTACGAGCAGTACTTC. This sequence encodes CASSPSPGLYEQYF.

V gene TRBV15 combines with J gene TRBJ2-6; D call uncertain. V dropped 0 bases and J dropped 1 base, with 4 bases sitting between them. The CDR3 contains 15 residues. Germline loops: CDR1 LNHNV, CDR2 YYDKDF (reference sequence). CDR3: CATSRDGSGANVLTF. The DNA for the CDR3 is TGTGCCACCAGCAGAGACGGTTCTGGGGCCAACGTCCTGACTTTC.